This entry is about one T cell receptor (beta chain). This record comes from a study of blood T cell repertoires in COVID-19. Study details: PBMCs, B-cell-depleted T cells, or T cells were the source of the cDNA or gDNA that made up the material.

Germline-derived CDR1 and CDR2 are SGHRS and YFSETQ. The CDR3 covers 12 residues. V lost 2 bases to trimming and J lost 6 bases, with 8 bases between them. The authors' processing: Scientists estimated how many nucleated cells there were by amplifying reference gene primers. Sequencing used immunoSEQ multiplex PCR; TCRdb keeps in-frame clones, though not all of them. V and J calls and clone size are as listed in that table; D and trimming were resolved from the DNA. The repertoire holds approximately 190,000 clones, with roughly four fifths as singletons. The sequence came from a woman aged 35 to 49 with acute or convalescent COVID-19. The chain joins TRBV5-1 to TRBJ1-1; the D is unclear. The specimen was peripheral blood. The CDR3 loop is CASSFGSAEAFF. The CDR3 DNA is TGCGCCAGCAGCTTCGGTAGCGCTGAAGCTTTCTTT.